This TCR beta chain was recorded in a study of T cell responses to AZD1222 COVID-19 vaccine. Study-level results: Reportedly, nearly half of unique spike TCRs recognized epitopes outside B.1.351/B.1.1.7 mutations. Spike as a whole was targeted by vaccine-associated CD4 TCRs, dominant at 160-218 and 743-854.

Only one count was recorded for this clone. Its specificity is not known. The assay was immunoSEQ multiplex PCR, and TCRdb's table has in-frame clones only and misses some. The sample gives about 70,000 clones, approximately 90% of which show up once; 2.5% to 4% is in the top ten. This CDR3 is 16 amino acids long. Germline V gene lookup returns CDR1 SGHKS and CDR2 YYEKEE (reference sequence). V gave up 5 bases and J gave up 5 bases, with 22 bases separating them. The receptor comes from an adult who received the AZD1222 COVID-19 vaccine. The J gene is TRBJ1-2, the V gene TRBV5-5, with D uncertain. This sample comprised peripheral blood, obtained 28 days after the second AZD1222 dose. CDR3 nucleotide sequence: TGTGCCAGCAGATCGGCCCCCGCAGCCTCGATTTATGGCTACACCTTC. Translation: CASRSAPAASIYGYTF.